A selection of T cell receptor beta chains follows, all from one sample in a study of blood T cell repertoires in COVID-19. Assay used: immunoSEQ multiplex PCR; TCRdb lists only in-frame clones, some missing. Of a few hundred thousand clones listed, about four fifths are singletons. The specimen was peripheral blood. These receptors all stem from a man aged 25-45 years who had recovered from COVID-19. Each CDR3 is given without its conserved first and last residue. Each record gives: V gene, clone size, CDR3 protein. Clone sizes are given selectively: once, few, many, or a class where the clone is expanded.

v_call: TRBV7-2; clone_size: .; cdr3_aa: ASSINPRAAQY
v_call: TRBV6-5; clone_size: .; cdr3_aa: ASSYSLAGGPETQY
v_call: TRBV11-2; clone_size: .; cdr3_aa: ASSQGPGGYT
v_call: TRBV9; clone_size: .; cdr3_aa: ASSVAHWGGKGYT
v_call: TRBV11-2; clone_size: .; cdr3_aa: ASSLDSYNEQF
v_call: TRBV12-3/TRBV12-4; clone_size: .; cdr3_aa: ASSFGFGAEAF
v_call: TRBV28; clone_size: .; cdr3_aa: ASLRQGYSPLH
v_call: TRBV27; clone_size: once; cdr3_aa: ASSSLREAGANVLT
v_call: TRBV5-1; clone_size: few; cdr3_aa: ASTGSPNTEAF
v_call: TRBV9; clone_size: .; cdr3_aa: ASSVGQGRNTEAF
v_call: TRBV24-1; clone_size: .; cdr3_aa: ATTPTGGRGDTQY
v_call: TRBV29-1; clone_size: .; cdr3_aa: SVQQGWNTEAF
v_call: TRBV5-5; clone_size: .; cdr3_aa: ASSLAGQGFYEQY
v_call: TRBV3-1/TRBV3-2; clone_size: .; cdr3_aa: ASSPTDRVPNEKLF
v_call: TRBV11-2; clone_size: .; cdr3_aa: ASSFLAGGDTQY
v_call: TRBV7-9; clone_size: .; cdr3_aa: ASSFRGIKETQY
v_call: TRBV10-3; clone_size: .; cdr3_aa: AISGQGREETQY
v_call: TRBV5-5; clone_size: .; cdr3_aa: ASRLNPAPGYEQF
v_call: TRBV6-5; clone_size: .; cdr3_aa: ASEVGRGGNQPQH
v_call: TRBV7-6; clone_size: .; cdr3_aa: ASSLSTESTDTQY
v_call: TRBV11-2; clone_size: .; cdr3_aa: ASSLDHGRGRAQY
v_call: TRBV7-3; clone_size: .; cdr3_aa: ASSLWQGGTGELF
v_call: TRBV28; clone_size: .; cdr3_aa: ASRARDRVLDTGELF
v_call: TRBV6-5; clone_size: many; cdr3_aa: ASSRQGTNTGELF
v_call: TRBV5-8; clone_size: .; cdr3_aa: ASKPGTSGIGELF
v_call: TRBV7-8; clone_size: .; cdr3_aa: ASSDGGSGANVLT
v_call: TRBV7-6; clone_size: .; cdr3_aa: ASSLGTGPDSPLH
v_call: TRBV5-6; clone_size: .; cdr3_aa: ASSLWGGVHGEQF
v_call: TRBV4-1; clone_size: .; cdr3_aa: ASSQTSGGETQY
v_call: TRBV12-3/TRBV12-4; clone_size: .; cdr3_aa: ASSPTGIYGYT
v_call: TRBV2; clone_size: .; cdr3_aa: ASLNRETQY
v_call: TRBV6-5; clone_size: .; cdr3_aa: ASSYSRDRSYEQY
v_call: TRBV21-1; clone_size: .; cdr3_aa: ASSKRGRDEQY
v_call: TRBV3-1/TRBV3-2; clone_size: .; cdr3_aa: ASSQDSRGTGELF
v_call: TRBV7-9; clone_size: .; cdr3_aa: ASSLLQGAGYT
v_call: TRBV10-3; clone_size: .; cdr3_aa: AISEDRESYNEQF
v_call: TRBV2; clone_size: .; cdr3_aa: ASRLNRGGYSPLH
v_call: TRBV6-5; clone_size: few; cdr3_aa: ASNTQNTGELF
v_call: TRBV5-1; clone_size: .; cdr3_aa: ASSPAAGNQPQH
v_call: TRBV11-2; clone_size: .; cdr3_aa: ASSLAFLGRSHEQF
v_call: TRBV28; clone_size: .; cdr3_aa: ASSPQGYNSPLH
v_call: TRBV3-1/TRBV3-2; clone_size: .; cdr3_aa: ASSQAPLSGNTIY
v_call: TRBV2; clone_size: .; cdr3_aa: ASANRVDYGYT
v_call: TRBV12-3/TRBV12-4; clone_size: .; cdr3_aa: ASSGESLGGYT
v_call: TRBV4-1; clone_size: once; cdr3_aa: ASSHPTGPLSGNTIY